This entry lists 17 T cell receptor beta chains sequenced from one sample in a study of blood T cell repertoires in COVID-19 (dated by TCRdb to 2020 to 2021). Library construction relied on the immunoSEQ multiplex PCR assay. The immuneACCESS repertoire file appears here via TCRdb, limited to in-frame rearrangements. These files lack a portion of the clones; in checked studies, under half of the deficit traces to unresolved V genes, and the cause of the others is not known. Counted in this sample were about 260,000 clones; 75% to 90% of them appeared once. Roughly 3.6% of the sample belongs to the ten largest clones. Sequenced material: peripheral blood. The receptor source for this set is a woman aged 40 to 50 with acute or convalescent COVID-19.

The J gene is TRBJ1-1, the V gene TRBV7-3, with no clear D. CDR3 size: 15 residues. Germline V gene data show CDR1 as SGHTA and CDR2 as FQGTGA. Trimming took off 4 bases at V and 1 base at J, with 13 bases between the two ends. The CDR3 loop reads CASSSTWAPNTEAFF. CDR3 bases: TGTGCCAGCAGCTCGACGTGGGCCCCGAACACTGAAGCTTTCTTT.

V and J are TRBV13 and TRBJ2-4, with D possibly TRBD2 on 5 matching bases. This CDR3 has 14 amino acids. Looked up from germline, CDR1 is PRHDT and CDR2 is FYEKMQ (reference sequence). V was pared by 4 bases and J by 4 bases, with 11 bases between. CDR3 in DNA: TGTGCCAGCAGCTCCCACCGGGATAAAAACATTCAGTACTTC. It specifies CASSSHRDKNIQYF.

The genes are TRBV7-2 and TRBJ2-1; TRBD1 might be the D (5 bases). This CDR3 has 15 residues. CDR1 and CDR2 from the germline V gene are SGHTA and FQGNSA. V lost 5 bases, J lost 2 bases, and 13 bases lay in between. The CDR3: CASSLGANAYNEQFF. The CDR3 nucleotides are TGTGCCAGCAGCCTAGGGGCGAACGCCTACAATGAGCAGTTCTTC.

The V gene is TRBV19, the J gene TRBJ1-5; the match to TRBD1 covers 8 bases. Per the germline V gene, CDR1 is LNHDA and CDR2 is SQIVND (reference sequence). The CDR3 is 16 residues long. V shed 5 bases and J 6 bases; nucleotides not matched to a gene: 12. The CDR3 protein is CASSPSRDRLAQPQHF. The CDR3 nucleotides are TGTGCCAGTAGTCCAAGCCGGGACAGGCTAGCTCAGCCCCAGCATTTT.

In its sample, this clone was seen a few times. The rearrangement uses TRBV7-3 and TRBJ1-3; maybe TRBD1 (5 bases). Germline CDR1 and CDR2: SGHTA and FQGTGA. CDR3 length: 14 amino acids. V was trimmed by 2 bases and J by 2 bases, leaving 7 bases between them. This CDR3 reads CASSLGGAGNTIYF. CDR3 bases: TGTGCCAGCAGCTTAGGGGGGGCTGGAAACACCATATATTTT.

This rearrangement joins TRBV13 to TRBJ2-2, with unresolved D. The V end lost 5 bases, the J end lost 3 bases, and 7 bases lay between the germline ends. The CDR3 covers 13 residues. The germline V gene encodes CDR1 PRHDT and CDR2 FYEKMQ (reference sequence). The CDR3 spells CASSRGDTGELFF. In DNA form, the CDR3 reads TGTGCCAGCAGCAGAGGCGACACCGGGGAGCTGTTTTTT.

The table lists this clone with a count of one. The genes are TRBV11-2 and TRBJ1-2; D unclear. Germline V gene data show CDR1 as SGHAT and CDR2 as FQNNGV. V lost 5 bases and J 0 bases, leaving 4 bases between the germline ends. The CDR3 has 12 residues. The DNA for the CDR3 is TGTGCCAGCAGCACAGCTAACTATGGCTACACCTTC. Residues: CASSTANYGYTF.

The rearrangement uses TRBV11-2 and TRBJ2-5; tentative D call: TRBD2 (5 bases). The CDR3 runs to 14 residues. Trimming cost V 6 bases and J 5 bases, with 16 bases left between them. Per the germline V gene, CDR1 is SGHAT and CDR2 is FQNNGV. The CDR3 coding sequence is TGTGCCAGCAGTCCCCGCGGGTTCGGGGAGACCCAGTACTTC. Its protein product is CASSPRGFGETQYF.

This rearrangement joins TRBV19 to TRBJ1-1; weak D call: TRBD1 (5 bases). This CDR3 comprises 14 residues. Per the germline V gene, CDR1 is LNHDA and CDR2 is SQIVND (reference sequence). The germline V and J ends were trimmed by 3 bases and 0 bases, with 8 bases remaining between them. The CDR3 DNA follows: TGTGCCAGTAGTATGCAGGGCTTGAACACTGAAGCTTTCTTT. Translated, it gives CASSMQGLNTEAFF.

The rearrangement links TRBV20-1 to TRBJ1-4, with 7 bases lining up with TRBD1. Germline trimming cut 5 bases from V and 16 bases from J; bases unmatched to any gene: 10. Per the germline V gene, CDR1 is DFQATT and CDR2 is SNEGSKA (reference sequence). The CDR3 totals 11 residues. The CDR3 sequence: CSAPRQGWWFF. The CDR3 DNA follows: TGCAGTGCTCCGCGACAGGGATGGTGGTTTTTT.

The V gene is TRBV12-3 or TRBV12-4, the J gene TRBJ2-7; 8 nucleotides line up with TRBD1. CDR3 size: 12 residues. Trimming cost V 5 bases and J 5 bases; bases outside gene matches: 2. CDR3 amino acids: CASSKQGDEQYV. The CDR3 coding sequence is TGTGCCAGCAGTAAACAGGGGGACGAGCAGTACGTC.

V usage is TRBV5-1 and J usage is TRBJ2-3; D is possibly TRBD2 (5 bases). CDR1 is SGHRS and CDR2 is YFSETQ in the germline V gene. The CDR3 covers 15 residues. V lost 4 bases, J lost 0 bases, and 12 bases lay in between. The CDR3 nucleotides are TGCGCCAGCAGCGATCGGGAAGCTAGCACAGATACGCAGTATTTT. It yields the protein CASSDREASTDTQYF.

This clone came up once. A much larger clonotype is one base distant, so this may be a read error. The V gene is TRBV25-1, the J gene TRBJ1-5; 8 bases are shared with TRBD1. Per the germline V gene, CDR1 is MGHDK and CDR2 is SYGVNS. The CDR3 runs to 13 residues. J gave up 2 bases and V 6 bases, and 0 bases lay outside the gene matches. The chain's CDR3 is CASRGQGNQPQHF. CDR3 coding DNA: TGTGCCAGCAGGGGACAGGGCAATCAGCCCCAGCATTTT.

The chain combines TRBV30 with TRBJ1-1; D may be TRBD1 (5 bases). V shed 5 bases and J shed 5 bases, with 12 bases lying between them. Germline V gene sequence: CDR1 GTSNPN, CDR2 SVGIG (reference sequence). The CDR3 is 12 residues long. The chain's CDR3 is CAWWNGGTEAFF. The CDR3 DNA reads as TGTGCCTGGTGGAACGGGGGGACTGAAGCTTTCTTT.

This clone occurred once. The chain combines TRBV24-1 with TRBJ1-4; unclear D gene. Germline V gene data show CDR1 as KGHDR and CDR2 as SFDVKD. The CDR3 runs to 14 residues. V dropped 6 bases and J dropped 4 bases, with 11 bases sitting between them. The CDR3 DNA follows: TGTGCCACCAGTTCGTCACAGATTAATGAAAAACTGTTTTTT. Translation: CATSSSQINEKLFF.

The chain employs TRBV9 and TRBJ2-2; 11 bases are shared with TRBD2. The CDR3 totals 16 residues. J lost 4 bases, V lost 3 bases, and 5 bases had no gene match. Germline CDR1 and CDR2: SGDLS and YYNGEE. The CDR3 region has the DNA TGTGCCAGCAGCGAATTAGCGGGGGGGCCCACCGGGGAGCTGTTTTTT. Amino acid sequence: CASSELAGGPTGELFF.

This clone was counted a few times. The chain employs TRBV20-1 and TRBJ2-7, with D possibly TRBD2 on 6 matching bases. The CDR3 is 13 residues long. V shed 3 bases and J shed 2 bases, with 11 bases lying between them. Germline V lookup: CDR1 DFQATT, CDR2 SNEGSKA (reference sequence). The DNA for the CDR3 is TGCAGTGCTAGTTTCCGGGGGACCTACGAGCAGTACGTC. The encoded protein is CSASFRGTYEQYV.